The subject of this entry is one T cell receptor (beta chain). Those who participated ranged in age from roughly 18 to 95 years and resided in roughly 26 US areas. The recovered donors of Cohort 3 showed two negative PCRs, clearance, or symptom resolution. The source of the sample is a study of blood T cell repertoires in COVID-19. Here immunoSEQ multiplex PCR was the method, and the copy in TCRdb shows in-frame clones only, minus some. Of 230,000 or so clones listed, approximately 83% are singletons. The specimen sequenced was PBMCs or T cells enriched from blood (not recorded which). This sequence was found in a man over 45 who had recovered from COVID-19.

The CDR3 is CATSQQGSHNEQFF. The CDR3 region has the DNA TGTGCCACCAGTCAACAGGGTTCTCACAATGAGCAGTTCTTC. The chain couples TRBV24-1 to TRBJ2-1; D perhaps matches TRBD1 (6 bases). CDR3 length: 14 amino acids. CDR1 and CDR2 from the germline V gene are KGHDR and SFDVKD. V gave up 6 bases and J gave up 5 bases, with 13 bases separating them.